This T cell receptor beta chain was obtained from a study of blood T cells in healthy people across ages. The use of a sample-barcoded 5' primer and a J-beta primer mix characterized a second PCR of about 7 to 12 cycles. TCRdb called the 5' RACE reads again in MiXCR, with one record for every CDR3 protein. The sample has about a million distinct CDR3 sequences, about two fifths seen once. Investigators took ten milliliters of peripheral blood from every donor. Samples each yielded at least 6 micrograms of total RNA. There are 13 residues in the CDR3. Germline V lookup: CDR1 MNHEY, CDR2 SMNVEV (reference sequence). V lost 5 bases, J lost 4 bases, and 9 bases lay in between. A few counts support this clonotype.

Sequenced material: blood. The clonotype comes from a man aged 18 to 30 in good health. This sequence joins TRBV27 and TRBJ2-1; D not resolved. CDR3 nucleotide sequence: TGTGCCAGCAGTCCTGGTTATTACAATGAGCAGTTCTTC. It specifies CASSPGYYNEQFF.